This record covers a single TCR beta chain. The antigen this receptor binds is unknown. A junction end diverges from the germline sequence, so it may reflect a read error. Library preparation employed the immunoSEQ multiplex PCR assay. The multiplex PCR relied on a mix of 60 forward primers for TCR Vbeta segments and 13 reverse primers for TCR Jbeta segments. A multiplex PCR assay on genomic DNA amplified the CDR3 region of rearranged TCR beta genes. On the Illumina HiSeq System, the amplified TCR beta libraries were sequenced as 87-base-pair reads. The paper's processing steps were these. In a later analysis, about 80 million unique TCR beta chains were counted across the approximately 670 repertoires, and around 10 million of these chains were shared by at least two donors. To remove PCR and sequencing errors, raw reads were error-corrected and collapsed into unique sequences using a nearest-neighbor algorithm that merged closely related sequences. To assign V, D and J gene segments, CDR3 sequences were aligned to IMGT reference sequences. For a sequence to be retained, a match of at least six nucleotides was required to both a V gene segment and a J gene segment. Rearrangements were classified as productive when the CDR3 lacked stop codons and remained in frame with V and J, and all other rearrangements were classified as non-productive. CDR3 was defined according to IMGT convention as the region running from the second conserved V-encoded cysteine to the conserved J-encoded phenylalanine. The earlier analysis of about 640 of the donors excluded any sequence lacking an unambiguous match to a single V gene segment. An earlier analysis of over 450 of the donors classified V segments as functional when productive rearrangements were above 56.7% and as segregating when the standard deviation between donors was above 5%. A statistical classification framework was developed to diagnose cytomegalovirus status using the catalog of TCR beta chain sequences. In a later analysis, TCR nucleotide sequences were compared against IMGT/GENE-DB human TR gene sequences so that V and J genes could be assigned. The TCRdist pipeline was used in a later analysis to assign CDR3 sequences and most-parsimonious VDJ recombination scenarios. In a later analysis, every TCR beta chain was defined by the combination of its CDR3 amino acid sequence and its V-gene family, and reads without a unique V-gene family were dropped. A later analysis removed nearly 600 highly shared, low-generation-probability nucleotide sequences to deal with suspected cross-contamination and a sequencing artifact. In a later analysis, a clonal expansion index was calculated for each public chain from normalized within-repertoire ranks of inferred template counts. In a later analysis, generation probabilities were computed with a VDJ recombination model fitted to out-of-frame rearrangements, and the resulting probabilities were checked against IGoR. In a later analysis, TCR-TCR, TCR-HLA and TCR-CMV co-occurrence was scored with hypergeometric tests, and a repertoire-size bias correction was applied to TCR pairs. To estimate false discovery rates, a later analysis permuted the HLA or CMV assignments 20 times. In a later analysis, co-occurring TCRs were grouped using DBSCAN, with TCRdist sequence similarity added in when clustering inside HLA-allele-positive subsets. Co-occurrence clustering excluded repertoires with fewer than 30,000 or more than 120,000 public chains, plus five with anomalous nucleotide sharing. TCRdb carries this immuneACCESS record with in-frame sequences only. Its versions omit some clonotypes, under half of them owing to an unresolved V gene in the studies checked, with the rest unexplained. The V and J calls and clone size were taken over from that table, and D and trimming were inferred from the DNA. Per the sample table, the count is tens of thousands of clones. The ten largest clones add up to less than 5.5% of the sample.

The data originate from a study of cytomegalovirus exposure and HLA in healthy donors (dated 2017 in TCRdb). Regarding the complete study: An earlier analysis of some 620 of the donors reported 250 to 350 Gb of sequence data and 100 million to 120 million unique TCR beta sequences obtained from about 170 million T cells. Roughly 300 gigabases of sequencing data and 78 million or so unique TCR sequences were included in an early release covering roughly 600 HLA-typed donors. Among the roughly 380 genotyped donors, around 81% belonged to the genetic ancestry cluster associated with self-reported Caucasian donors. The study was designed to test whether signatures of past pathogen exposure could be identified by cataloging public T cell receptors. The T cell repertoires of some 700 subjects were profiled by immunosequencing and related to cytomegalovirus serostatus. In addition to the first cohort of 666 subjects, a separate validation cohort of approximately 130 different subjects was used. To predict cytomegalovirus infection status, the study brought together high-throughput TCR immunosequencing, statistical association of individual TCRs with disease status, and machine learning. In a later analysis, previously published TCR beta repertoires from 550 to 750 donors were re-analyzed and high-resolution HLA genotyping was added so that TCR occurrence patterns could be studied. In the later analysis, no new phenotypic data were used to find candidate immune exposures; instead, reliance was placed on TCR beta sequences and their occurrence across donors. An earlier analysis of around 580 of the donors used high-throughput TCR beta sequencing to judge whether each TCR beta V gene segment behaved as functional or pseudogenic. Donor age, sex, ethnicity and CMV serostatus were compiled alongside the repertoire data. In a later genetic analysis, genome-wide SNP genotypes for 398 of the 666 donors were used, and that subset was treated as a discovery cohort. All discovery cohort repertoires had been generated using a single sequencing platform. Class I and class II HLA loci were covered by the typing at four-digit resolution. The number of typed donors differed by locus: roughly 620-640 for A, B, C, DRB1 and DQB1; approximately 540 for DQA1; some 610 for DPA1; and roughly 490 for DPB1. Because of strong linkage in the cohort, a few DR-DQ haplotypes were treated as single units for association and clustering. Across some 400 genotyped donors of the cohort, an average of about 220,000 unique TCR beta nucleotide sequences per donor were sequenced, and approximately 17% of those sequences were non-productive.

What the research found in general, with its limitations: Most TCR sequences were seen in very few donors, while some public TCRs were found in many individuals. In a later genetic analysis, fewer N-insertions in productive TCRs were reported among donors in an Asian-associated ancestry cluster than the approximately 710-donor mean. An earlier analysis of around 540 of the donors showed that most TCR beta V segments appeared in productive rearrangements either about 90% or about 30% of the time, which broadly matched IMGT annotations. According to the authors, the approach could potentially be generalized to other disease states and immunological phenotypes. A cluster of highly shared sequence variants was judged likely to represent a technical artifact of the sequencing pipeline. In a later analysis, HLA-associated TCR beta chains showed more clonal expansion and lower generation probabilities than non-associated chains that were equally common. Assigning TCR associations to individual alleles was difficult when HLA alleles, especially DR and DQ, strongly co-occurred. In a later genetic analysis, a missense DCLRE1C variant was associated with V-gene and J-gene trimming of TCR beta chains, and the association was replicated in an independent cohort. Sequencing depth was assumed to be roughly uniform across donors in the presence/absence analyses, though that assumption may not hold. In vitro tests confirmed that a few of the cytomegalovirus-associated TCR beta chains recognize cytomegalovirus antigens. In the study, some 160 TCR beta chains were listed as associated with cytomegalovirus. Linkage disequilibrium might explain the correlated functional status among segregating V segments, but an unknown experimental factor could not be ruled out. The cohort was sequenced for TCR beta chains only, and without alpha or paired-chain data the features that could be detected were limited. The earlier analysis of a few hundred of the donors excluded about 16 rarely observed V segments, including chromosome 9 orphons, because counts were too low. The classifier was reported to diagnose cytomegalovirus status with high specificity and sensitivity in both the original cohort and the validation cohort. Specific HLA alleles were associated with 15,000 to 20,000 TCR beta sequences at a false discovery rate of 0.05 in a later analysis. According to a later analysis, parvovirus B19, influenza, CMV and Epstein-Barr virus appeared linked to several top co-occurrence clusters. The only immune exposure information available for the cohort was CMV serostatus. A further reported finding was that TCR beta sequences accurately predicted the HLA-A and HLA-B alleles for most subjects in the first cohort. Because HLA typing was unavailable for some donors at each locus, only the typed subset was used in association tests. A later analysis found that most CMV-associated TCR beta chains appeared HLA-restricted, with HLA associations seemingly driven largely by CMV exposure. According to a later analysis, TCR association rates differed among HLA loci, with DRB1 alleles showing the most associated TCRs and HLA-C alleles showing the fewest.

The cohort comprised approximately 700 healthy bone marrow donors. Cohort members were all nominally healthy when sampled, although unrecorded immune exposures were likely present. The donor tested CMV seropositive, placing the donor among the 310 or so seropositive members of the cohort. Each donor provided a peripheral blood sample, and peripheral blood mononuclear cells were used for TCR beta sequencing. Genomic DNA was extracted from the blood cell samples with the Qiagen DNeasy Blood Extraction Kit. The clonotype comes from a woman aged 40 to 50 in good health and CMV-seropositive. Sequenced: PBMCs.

The base sequence is TGTGCTAGCAGCTTAGCGCAAGAGTACGAGCAGTACTTC. This codes for CASSLAQEYEQYF. The chain couples TRBV7-7 to TRBJ2-7; the D gene is perhaps TRBD2, on 5 matching bases. Taken from cysteine to phenylalanine, the CDR3 has 13 residues. Only the CDR3 portion is preserved as DNA: 39 bases, with reading frame beginning at the first base. For CDR1 and CDR2, the germline V gene (reference sequence) lists SSHAT and FNYEAQ.